The T cell receptor beta chain under discussion was sequenced for a study of control samples from healthy donors and cancer patients. The repertoire was sequenced with immunoSEQ multiplex PCR; TCRdb's copy has only in-frame clones and lacks some. The sample has about 180,000 clones; around 90% are singletons. The CDR3 runs 12 residues. The V gene's germline CDR1 is SQVTM and CDR2 ANQGSEA. The V end was cut by 5 bases, the J end by 1 base, with 8 bases between. As concerns this clone: This specimen includes other DNA sequences encoding the same CDR3.

The rearrangement joins TRBV29-1 to TRBJ1-1; D call uncertain. This TCR was sampled from a woman aged 50 to 60 in good health. The specimen sequenced was blood. Here the CDR3 DNA reads TGCAGCGTTAAACAGAGGAACACTGAAGCTTTCTTT. It encodes CSVKQRNTEAFF.